This TCR beta chain was captured by sequencing in a study of metastatic and nonmetastatic thyroid tumors. Study-level information: From malignant and benign thyroid patients, repertoires in blood and in tumor or nodule tissue were compared.

With MiXCR, TCRdb called clones anew from the PCR reads. The data show some 4,600 clones, roughly a fifth seen once. V was cut by 6 bases and J by 8 bases, with 19 bases left in between. This CDR3 is 14 amino acids long. The germline CDR1 and CDR2 sequences are MDHEN and SYDVKM. Points from the study as a whole: Significantly greater TCR beta diversity was reportedly found in malignant thyroid tumors than in benign nodules (in blood and tumor).

Patients underwent thyroid surgery, and none had received any treatment before it. The table lists this clone with a few counts. Its target is unknown. The V and J genes are TRBV28 and TRBJ1-1, with D unclear. This TCR came from a male donor with papillary thyroid cancer or a benign thyroid nodule (not recorded which). Some clones in this sample may be carry-over from other donors' samples. Sequencing was carried out using adjacent normal tissue. The DNA of the CDR3 is TGTGCCAGCAGCCGAGAGCTCGGGGTAAGGGAAGCTTTCTTT. It codes for CASSRELGVREAFF.